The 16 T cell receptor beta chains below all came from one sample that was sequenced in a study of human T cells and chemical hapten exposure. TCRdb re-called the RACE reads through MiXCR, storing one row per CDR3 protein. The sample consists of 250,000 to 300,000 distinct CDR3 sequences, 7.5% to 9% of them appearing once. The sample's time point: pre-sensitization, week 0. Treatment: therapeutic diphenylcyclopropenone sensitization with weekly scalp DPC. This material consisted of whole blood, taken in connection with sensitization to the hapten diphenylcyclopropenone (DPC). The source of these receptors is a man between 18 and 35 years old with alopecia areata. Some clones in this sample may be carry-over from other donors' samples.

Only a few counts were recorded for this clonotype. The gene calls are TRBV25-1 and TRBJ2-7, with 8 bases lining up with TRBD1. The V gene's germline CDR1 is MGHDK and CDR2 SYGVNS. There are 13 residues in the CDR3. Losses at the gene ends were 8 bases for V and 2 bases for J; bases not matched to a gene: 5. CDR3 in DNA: TGTGCCAGCCGGGACAGGTCGACCTACGAGCAGTACGTC. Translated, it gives CASRDRSTYEQYV.

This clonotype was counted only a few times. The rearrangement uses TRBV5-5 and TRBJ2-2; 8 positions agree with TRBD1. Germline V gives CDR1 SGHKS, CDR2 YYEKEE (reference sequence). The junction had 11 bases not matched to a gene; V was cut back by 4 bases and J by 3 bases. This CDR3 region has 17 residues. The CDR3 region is CASSPPPGQDYTGELFF. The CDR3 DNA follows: TGTGCCAGCAGCCCACCCCCGGGACAGGACTACACCGGGGAGCTGTTTTTT.

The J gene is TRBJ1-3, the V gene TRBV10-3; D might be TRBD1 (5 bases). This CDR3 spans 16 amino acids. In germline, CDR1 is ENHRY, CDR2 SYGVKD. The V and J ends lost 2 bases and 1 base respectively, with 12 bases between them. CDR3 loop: CAISERGRMSGNTIYF. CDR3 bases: TGTGCCATCAGTGAGCGGGGACGGATGTCTGGAAACACCATATATTTT.

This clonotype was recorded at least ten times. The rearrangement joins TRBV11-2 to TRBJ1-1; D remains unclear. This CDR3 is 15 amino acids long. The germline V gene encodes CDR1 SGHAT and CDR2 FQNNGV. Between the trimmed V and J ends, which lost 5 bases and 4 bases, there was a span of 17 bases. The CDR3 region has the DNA TGTGCCAGCAGCCCGCGCCGGTACGGAGGCACTGAAGCTTTCTTT. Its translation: CASSPRRYGGTEAFF.

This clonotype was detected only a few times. This chain's CDR3 is CASTENPVKPQHF. CDR3 coding DNA: TGTGCCAGCACCGAAAACCCAGTCAAGCCCCAGCATTTT. The chain uses TRBV12-3 or TRBV12-4 and TRBJ1-5; no clear D gene. The V gene lost 7 bases and the J gene lost 8 bases, with 15 bases spanning the gap. The CDR3 has 13 residues.

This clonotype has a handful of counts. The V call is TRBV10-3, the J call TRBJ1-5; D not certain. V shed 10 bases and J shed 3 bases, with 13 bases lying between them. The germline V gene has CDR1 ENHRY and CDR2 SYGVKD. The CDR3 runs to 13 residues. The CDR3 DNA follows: TGTGCCACCGAAGACACCGCCAATCAGCCCCAGCATTTT. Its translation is CATEDTANQPQHF.

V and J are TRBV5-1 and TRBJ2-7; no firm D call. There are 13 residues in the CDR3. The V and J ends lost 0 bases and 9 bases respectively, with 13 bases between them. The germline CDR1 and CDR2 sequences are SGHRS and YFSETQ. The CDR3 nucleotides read TGCGCCAGCAGCTTGGGGGGAAGCGTCCCGCAGTACGTC. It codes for CASSLGGSVPQYV.

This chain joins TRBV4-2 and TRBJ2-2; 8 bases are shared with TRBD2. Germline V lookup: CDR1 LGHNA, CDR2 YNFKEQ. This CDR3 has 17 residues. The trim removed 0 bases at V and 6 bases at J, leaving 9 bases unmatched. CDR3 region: CASSQDLGLVVPGELFF. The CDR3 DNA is TGTGCCAGCAGCCAAGATCTGGGACTAGTGGTCCCCGGGGAGCTGTTTTTT.

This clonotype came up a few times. Written as DNA, the CDR3 is TGTGCCAGCAGCGCAGGGGGGTCAGGAAACACCATATATTTT. Translating gives CASSAGGSGNTIYF. The J gene is TRBJ1-3, the V gene TRBV12-3 or TRBV12-4; 7 nucleotides match TRBD1. The CDR3 covers 14 residues. The V and J ends lost 6 bases and 4 bases, in that order; junction bases with no gene match: 6.

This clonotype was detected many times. The DNA of the CDR3 is TGTGCCAGCAGTGATGGACGGTACACTGAAGCTTTCTTT. This codes for CASSDGRYTEAFF. V and J are TRBV6-5 and TRBJ1-1; D unclear. CDR1 is MNHEY and CDR2 is SVGAGI in the germline V gene. The germline V and J ends were trimmed by 5 bases and 3 bases, with 10 bases remaining between them. The CDR3 runs to 13 residues.

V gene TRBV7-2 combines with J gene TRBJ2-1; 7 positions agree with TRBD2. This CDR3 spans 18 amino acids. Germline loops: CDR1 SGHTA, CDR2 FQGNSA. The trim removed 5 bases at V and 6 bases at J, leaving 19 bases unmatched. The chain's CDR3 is CASSTPLLWGGSSNEQFF. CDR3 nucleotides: TGTGCCAGCAGCACCCCGCTCCTTTGGGGGGGGTCCAGCAATGAGCAGTTCTTC.

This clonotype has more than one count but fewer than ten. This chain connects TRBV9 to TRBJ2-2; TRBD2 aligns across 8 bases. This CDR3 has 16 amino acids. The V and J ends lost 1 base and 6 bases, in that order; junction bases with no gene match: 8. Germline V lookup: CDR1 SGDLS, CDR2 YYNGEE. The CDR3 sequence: CASSVITSGLSGELFF. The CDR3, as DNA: TGTGCCAGCAGCGTAATTACTAGCGGTTTGTCCGGGGAGCTGTTTTTT. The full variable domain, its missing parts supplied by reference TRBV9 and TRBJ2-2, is DSGVTQTPKHLITATGQRVTLRCSPRSGDLSVYWYQQSLDQGLQFLIQYYNGEERAKGNILERFSAQQFPDLHSELNLSSLELGDSALYFCASSVITSGLSGELFFGEGSRLTVL.

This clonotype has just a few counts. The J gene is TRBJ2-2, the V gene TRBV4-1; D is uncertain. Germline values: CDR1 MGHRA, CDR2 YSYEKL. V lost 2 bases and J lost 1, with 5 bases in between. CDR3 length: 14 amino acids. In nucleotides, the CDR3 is TGCGCCAGCAGCCAATTGGGGAACACCGGGGAGCTGTTTTTT. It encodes CASSQLGNTGELFF.

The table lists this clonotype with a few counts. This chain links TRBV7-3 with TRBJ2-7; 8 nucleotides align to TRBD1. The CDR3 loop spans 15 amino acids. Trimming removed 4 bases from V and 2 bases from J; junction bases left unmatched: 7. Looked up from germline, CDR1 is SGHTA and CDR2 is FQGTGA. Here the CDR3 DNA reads TGTGCCAGCAGCTCCGGACAGGGTATGGCCTACGAGCAGTACTTC. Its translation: CASSSGQGMAYEQYF.

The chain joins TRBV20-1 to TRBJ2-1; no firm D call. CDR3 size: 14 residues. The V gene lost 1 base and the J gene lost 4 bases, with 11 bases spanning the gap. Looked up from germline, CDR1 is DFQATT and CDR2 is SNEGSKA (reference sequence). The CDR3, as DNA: TGCAGTGCTAGAGTCCCCCTACTTTACAATGAGCAGTTCTTC. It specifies CSARVPLLYNEQFF.

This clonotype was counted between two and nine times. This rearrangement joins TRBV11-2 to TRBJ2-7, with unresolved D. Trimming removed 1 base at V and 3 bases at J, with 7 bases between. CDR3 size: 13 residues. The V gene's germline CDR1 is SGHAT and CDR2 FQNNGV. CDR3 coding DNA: TGTGCCAGCAGCTTAGTGGATGTCTACGAGCAGTACTTC. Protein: CASSLVDVYEQYF. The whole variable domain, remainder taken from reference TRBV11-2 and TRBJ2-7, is EAGVAQSPRYKIIEKRQSVAFWCNPISGHATLYWYQQILGQGPKLLIQFQNNGVVDDSQLPKDRFSAERLKGVDSTLKIQPAKLEDSAVYLCASSLVDVYEQYFGPGTRLTVT.